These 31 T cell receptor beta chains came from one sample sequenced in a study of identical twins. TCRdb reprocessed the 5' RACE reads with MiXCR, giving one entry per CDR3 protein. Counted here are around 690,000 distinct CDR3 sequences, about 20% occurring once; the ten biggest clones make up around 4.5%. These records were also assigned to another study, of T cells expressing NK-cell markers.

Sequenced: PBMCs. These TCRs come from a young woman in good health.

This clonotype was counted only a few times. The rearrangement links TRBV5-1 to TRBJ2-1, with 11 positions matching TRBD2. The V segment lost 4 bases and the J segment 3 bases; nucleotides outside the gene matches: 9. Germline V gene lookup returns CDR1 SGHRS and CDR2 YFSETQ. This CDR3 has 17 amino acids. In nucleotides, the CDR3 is TGCGCCAGCAGCCCTACTAGCGGGGGCCCGCTCTACAATGAGCAGTTCTTC. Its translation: CASSPTSGGPLYNEQFF.

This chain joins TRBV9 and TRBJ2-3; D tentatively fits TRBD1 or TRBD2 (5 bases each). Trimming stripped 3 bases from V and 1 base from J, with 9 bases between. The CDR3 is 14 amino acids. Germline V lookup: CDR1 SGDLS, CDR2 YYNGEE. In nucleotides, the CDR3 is TGTGCCAGCAGCGGGGGGTTCGGCACAGATACGCAGTATTTT. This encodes CASSGGFGTDTQYF. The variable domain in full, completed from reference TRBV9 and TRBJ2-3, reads DSGVTQTPKHLITATGQRVTLRCSPRSGDLSVYWYQQSLDQGLQFLIQYYNGEERAKGNILERFSAQQFPDLHSELNLSSLELGDSALYFCASSGGFGTDTQYFGPGTRLTVL.

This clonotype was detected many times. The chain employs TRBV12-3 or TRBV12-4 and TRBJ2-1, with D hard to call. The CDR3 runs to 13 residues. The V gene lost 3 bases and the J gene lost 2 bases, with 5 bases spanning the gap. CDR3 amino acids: CASSFGAYNEQFF. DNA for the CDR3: TGTGCCAGCAGTTTTGGAGCCTACAATGAGCAGTTCTTC.

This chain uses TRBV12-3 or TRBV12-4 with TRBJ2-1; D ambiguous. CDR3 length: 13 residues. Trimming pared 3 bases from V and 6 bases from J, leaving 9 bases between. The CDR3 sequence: CASSFGILNEQFF. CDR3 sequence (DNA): TGTGCCAGCAGTTTTGGAATCCTCAATGAGCAGTTCTTC.

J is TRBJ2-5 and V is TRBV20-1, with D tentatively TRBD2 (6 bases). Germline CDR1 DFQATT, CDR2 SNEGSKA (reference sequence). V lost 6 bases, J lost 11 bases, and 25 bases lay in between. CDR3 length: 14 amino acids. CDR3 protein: CSADLAPQPLEQYF. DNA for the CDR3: TGCAGTGCAGATCTAGCGCCCCAACCCTTGGAACAGTACTTC.

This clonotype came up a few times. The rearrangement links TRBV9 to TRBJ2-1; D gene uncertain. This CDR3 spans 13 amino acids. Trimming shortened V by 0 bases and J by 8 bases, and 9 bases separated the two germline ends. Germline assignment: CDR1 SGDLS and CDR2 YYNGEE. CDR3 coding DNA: TGTGCCAGCAGCGTAGCTGAGGTCCATGAGCAGTTCTTC. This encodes CASSVAEVHEQFF.

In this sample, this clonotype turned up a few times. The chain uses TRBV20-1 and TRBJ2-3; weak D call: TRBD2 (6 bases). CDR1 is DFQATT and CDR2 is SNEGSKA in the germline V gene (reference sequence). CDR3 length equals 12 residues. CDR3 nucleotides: TGCAGGGCCGGCGGGACCCCCGATACGCAGTATTTT. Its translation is CRAGGTPDTQYF.

Here the CDR3 reads CASSPSGGETYNEQFF. The CDR3 DNA sequence: TGTGCCAGCAGTCCCAGCGGGGGGGAAACGTACAATGAGCAGTTCTTC. The J gene is TRBJ2-1, the V gene TRBV6-4; the match to TRBD2 covers 10 bases. The CDR3 is 16 residues long. J lost 4 bases, V lost 5 bases, and 8 bases had no gene match. Germline V gene sequence: CDR1 MRHNA, CDR2 SNTAGT.

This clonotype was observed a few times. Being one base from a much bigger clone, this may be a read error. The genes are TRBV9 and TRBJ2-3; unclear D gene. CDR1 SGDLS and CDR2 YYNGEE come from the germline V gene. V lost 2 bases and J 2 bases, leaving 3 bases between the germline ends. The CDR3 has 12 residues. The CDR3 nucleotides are TGTGCCAGCAGCGTGACCACAGATACGCAGTATTTT. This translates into CASSVTTDTQYF.

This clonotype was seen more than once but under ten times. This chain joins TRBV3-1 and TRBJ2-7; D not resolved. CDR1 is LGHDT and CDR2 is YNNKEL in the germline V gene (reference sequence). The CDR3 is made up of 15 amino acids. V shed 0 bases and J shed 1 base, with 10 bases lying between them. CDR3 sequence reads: CASSQDGMGSYEQYF. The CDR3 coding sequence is TGTGCCAGCAGCCAAGATGGGATGGGATCCTACGAGCAGTACTTC.

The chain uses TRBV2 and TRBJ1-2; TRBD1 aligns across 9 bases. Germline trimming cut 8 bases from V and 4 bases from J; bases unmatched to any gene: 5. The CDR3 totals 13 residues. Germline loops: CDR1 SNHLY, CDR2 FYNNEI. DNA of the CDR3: TGTGCCAGCGGTCCGGGACAGGGCTATGGCTACACCTTC. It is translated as CASGPGQGYGYTF.

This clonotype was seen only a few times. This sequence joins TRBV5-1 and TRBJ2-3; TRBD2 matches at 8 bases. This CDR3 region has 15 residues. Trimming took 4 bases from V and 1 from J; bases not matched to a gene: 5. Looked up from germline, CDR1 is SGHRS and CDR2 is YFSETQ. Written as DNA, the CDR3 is TGCGCCAGCAGCACCACTAGCGGAGGCACAGATACGCAGTATTTT. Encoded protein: CASSTTSGGTDTQYF.

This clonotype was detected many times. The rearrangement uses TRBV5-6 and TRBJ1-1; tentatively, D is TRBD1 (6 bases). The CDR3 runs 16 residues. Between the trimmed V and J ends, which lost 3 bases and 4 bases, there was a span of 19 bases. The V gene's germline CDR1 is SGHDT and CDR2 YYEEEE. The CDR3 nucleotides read TGTGCCAGCAGCTCCCTCGTGGGGGGGCAAGCCACTGAAGCTTTCTTT. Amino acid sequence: CASSSLVGGQATEAFF.

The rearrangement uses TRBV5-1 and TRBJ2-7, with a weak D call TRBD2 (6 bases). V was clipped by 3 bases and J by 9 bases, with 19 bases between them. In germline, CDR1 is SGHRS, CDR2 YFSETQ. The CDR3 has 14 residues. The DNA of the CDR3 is TGCGCCAGCAGCTCTGGGGGGAAAGGAGTCGGGCAGTACTTC. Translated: CASSSGGKGVGQYF. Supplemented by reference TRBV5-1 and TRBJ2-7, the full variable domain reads KAGVTQTPRYLIKTRGQQVTLSCSPISGHRSVSWYQQTPGQGLQFLFEYFSETQRNKGNFPGRFSGRQFSNSRSEMNVSTLELGDSALYLCASSSGGKGVGQYFGPGTRLTVT.

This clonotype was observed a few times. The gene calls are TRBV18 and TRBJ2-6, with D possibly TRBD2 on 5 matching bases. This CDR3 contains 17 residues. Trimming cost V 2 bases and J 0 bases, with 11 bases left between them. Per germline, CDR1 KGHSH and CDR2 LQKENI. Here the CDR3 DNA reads TGTGCCAGCTCACCAAGGTCGGGAAACTCTGGGGCCAACGTCCTGACTTTC. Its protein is CASSPRSGNSGANVLTF.

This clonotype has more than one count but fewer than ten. The CDR3 spells CSARPGTQAGELFF. The CDR3 DNA reads TGCAGTGCTAGACCAGGGACGCAGGCTGGGGAGCTGTTTTTT. The J gene is TRBJ2-2, the V gene TRBV20-1; tentatively, D is TRBD1 or TRBD2 (5 bases each). Trimming took 2 bases from V and 8 from J, leaving 15 bases between them. Germline assignment: CDR1 DFQATT and CDR2 SNEGSKA (reference sequence). The CDR3 is 14 residues long.

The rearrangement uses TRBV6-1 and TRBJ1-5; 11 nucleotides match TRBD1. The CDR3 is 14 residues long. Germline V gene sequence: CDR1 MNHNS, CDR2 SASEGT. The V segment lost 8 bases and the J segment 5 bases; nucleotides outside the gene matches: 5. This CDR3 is CASGDRGFHQPQHF. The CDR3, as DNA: TGTGCCAGCGGGGACAGGGGGTTCCATCAGCCCCAGCATTTT.

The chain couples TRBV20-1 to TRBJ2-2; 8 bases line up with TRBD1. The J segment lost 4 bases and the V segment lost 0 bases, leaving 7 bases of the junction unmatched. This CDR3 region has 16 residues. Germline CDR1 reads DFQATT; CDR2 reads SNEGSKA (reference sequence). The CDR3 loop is CSARDRTGISTGELFF. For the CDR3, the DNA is TGCAGTGCTAGAGACAGGACAGGGATCAGCACCGGGGAGCTGTTTTTT.

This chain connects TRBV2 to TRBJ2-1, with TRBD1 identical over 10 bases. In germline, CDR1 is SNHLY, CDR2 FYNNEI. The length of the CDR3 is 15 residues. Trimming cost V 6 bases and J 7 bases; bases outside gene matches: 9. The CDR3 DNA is TGTGCCAGCAGACGGCCCGGACAGGGGGGTAATGAGCAGTTCTTC. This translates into CASRRPGQGGNEQFF.

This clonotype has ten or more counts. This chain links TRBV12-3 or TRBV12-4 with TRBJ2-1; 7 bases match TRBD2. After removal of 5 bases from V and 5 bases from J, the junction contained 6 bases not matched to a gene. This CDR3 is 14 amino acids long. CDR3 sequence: CASSNSGSDNEQFF. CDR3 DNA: TGTGCCAGCAGTAATAGCGGGTCAGACAATGAGCAGTTCTTC.

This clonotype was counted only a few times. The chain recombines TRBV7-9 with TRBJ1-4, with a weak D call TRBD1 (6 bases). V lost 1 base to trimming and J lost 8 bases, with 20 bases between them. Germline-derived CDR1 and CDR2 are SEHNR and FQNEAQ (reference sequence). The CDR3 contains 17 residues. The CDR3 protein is CASSLEVYSGAGEKLFF. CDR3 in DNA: TGTGCCAGCAGCTTAGAGGTCTATTCAGGGGCAGGAGAAAAACTGTTTTTT.

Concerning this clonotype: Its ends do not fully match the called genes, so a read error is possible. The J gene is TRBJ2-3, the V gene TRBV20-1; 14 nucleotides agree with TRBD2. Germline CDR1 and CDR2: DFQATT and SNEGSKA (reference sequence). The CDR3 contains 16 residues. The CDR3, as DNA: TGCTGTGCTACGGCGACTAGCGGGGGGGCTCCAGATACGCAGTATTTT. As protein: CCATATSGGAPDTQYF.

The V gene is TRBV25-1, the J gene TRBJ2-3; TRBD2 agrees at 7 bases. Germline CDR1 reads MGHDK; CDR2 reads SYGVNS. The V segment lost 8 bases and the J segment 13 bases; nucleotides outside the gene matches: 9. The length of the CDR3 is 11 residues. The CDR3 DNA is TGTGCCAGCGTTAGCGGGTATCGAGAGTATTTT. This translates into CASVSGYREYF.

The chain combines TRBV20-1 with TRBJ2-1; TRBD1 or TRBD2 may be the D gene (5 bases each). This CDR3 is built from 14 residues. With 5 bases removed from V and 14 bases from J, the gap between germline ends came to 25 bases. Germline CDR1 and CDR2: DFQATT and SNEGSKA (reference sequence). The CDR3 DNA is TGCAGTGCTCTAAGTAGGGCAGCCCCGCGAGGGGAGTTCTTC. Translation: CSALSRAAPRGEFF.

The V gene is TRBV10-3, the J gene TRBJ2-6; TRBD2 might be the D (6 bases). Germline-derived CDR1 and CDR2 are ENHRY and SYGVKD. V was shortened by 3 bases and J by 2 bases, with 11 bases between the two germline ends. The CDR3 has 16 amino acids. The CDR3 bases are TGTGCCATCAGTGACGGGGGAACCGCTGGGGCCAACGTCCTGACTTTC. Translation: CAISDGGTAGANVLTF.

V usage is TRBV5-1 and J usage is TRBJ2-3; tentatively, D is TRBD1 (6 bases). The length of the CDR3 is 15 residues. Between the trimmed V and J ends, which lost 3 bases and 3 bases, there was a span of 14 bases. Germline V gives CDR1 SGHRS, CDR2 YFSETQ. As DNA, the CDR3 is TGCGCCAGCAGCTGGAACAGGGTGTCGACAGATACGCAGTATTTT. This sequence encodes CASSWNRVSTDTQYF.

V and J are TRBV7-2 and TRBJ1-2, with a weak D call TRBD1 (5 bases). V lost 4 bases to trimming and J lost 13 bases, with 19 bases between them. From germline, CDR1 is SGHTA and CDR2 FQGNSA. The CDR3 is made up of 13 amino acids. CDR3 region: CASSSTKIPGATF. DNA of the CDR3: TGTGCCAGCAGCTCTACCAAGATCCCCGGGGCCACCTTC.

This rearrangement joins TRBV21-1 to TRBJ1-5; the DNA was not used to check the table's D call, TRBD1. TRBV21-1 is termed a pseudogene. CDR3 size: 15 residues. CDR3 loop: CASSSGKGTNQPQHF. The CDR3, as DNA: TGTGCCAGCAGCTCAGGGAAGGGGACGAATCAGCCCCAGCATTTT.

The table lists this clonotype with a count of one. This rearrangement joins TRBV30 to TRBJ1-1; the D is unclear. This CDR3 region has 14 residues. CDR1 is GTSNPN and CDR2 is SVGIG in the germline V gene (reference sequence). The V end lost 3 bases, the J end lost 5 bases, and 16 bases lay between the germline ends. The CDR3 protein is CAWSPSPGETEAFF. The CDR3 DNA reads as TGTGCCTGGAGCCCTTCCCCCGGGGAAACTGAAGCTTTCTTT.

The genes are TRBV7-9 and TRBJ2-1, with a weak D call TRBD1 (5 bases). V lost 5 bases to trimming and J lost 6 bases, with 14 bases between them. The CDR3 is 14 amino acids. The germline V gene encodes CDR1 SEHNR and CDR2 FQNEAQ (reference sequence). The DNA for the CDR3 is TGTGCCAGCAGCAGAGCTATCAGGGCCAATGAGCAGTTCTTC. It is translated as CASSRAIRANEQFF.

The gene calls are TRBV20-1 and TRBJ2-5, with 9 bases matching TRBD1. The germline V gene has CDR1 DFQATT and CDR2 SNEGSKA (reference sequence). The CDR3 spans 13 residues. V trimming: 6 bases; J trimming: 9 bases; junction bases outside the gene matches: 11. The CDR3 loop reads CSAIGQGPVAQYF. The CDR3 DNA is TGCAGTGCGATCGGACAGGGGCCCGTGGCCCAGTACTTC.